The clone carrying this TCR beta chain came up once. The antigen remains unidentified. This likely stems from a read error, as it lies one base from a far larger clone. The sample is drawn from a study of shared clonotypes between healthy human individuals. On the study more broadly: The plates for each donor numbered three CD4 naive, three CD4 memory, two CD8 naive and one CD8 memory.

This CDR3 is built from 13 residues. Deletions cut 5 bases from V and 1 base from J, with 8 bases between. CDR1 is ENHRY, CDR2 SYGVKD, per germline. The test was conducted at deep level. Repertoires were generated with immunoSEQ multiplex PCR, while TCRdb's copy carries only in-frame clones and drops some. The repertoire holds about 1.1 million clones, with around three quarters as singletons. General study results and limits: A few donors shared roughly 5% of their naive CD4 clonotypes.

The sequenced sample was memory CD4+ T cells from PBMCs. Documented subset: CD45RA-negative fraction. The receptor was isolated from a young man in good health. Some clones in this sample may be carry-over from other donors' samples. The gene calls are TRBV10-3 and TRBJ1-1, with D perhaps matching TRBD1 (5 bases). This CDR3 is CAISLQANTEAFF. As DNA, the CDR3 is TGTGCCATCAGTTTACAGGCGAACACTGAAGCTTTCTTT.